The 32 T cell receptor beta chains given below trace back to one sample, sequenced in a study of CD8+CD57+ T cells in acquired aplastic anemia. Patients sequenced had flow cytometry evidence of CD8+CD57+ cell expansion. Using genomic DNA as the template, TCR beta VDJ and CDR3 profiling was carried out. TCRdb used MiXCR to reprocess the reads, holding one entry per CDR3 protein. The data show 80,000 or so distinct CDR3 sequences, about 70% seen once. The material sequenced was sorted CD4+, CD8+, or CD8+CD57+ T cells (not recorded which) from PBMCs. The receptors come from a human donor with aplastic anemia.

The V gene is TRBV7-9, the J gene TRBJ2-5; D is possibly TRBD1 (5 bases). This CDR3 has 14 amino acids. V lost 2 bases to trimming and J lost 5 bases, with 12 bases between them. CDR1 is SEHNR, CDR2 FQNEAQ, per germline (reference sequence). CDR3: CASSLLKGYETQYF. CDR3 DNA: TGTGCCAGCAGCTTATTAAAGGGGTATGAGACCCAGTACTTC.

This chain joins TRBV19 and TRBJ2-1, with D uncertain. V gave up 5 bases and J gave up 7 bases, with 6 bases separating them. The CDR3 is 11 amino acids. The V gene's germline CDR1 is LNHDA and CDR2 SQIVND (reference sequence). This CDR3 reads CASSLLNEQFF. The CDR3 DNA reads TGTGCCAGTAGTTTACTAAATGAGCAGTTCTTC.

The genes are TRBV7-9 and TRBJ1-6, with D uncertain. Deletions cut 5 bases from V and 9 bases from J, with 8 bases between. The CDR3 is 12 amino acids. Per the germline V gene, CDR1 is SEHNR and CDR2 is FQNEAQ (reference sequence). CDR3 sequence reads: CASSQDRSPLHF. The CDR3 DNA is TGTGCCAGCAGCCAAGATCGTTCACCCCTCCACTTT.

This clonotype was detected a few times. The chain is built from TRBV10-3 and TRBJ1-5, with 7 bases fitting TRBD1. The germline V gene has CDR1 ENHRY and CDR2 SYGVKD. This CDR3 has 14 residues. The V and J ends lost 0 bases and 6 bases, in that order; junction bases with no gene match: 2. CDR3: CAISESKGAQPQHF. The CDR3 bases are TGTGCCATCAGTGAGTCGAAGGGGGCTCAGCCCCAGCATTTT.

The V call is TRBV5-5, the J call TRBJ2-7; the D call may be TRBD1 or TRBD2 (5 bases each). Germline V gene data show CDR1 as SGHKS and CDR2 as YYEKEE (reference sequence). V lost 0 bases and J lost 3, with 13 bases in between. The CDR3 totals 15 residues. The CDR3 region has the DNA TGTGCCAGCAGCTTGGTCCCAGGGACCGTCTACGAGCAGTACTTC. It translates to CASSLVPGTVYEQYF. Full variable domain (remainder filled in from reference TRBV5-5 and TRBJ2-7): DAGVTQSPTHLIKTRGQQVTLRCSPISGHKSVSWYQQVLGQGPQFIFQYYEKEERGRGNFPDRFSARQFPNYSSELNVNALLLGDSALYLCASSLVPGTVYEQYFGPGTRLTVT.

The rearrangement links TRBV12-1 to TRBJ2-1; TRBD2 reflects the table's D call only, with no check against the DNA. TRBV12-1 is flagged as a pseudogene. The CDR3 runs 15 residues. The DNA for the CDR3 is TGTGCCAGCAGCTTTCGCCCTAGCGGGGGGGTTGAGCAGTTCTTC. Protein product: CASSFRPSGGVEQFF.

This clonotype has just a few counts. This chain joins TRBV15 and TRBJ2-7; D unresolved. The V and J ends lost 1 base and 0 bases respectively, with 13 bases between them. Germline V gene sequence: CDR1 LNHNV, CDR2 YYDKDF (reference sequence). This CDR3 spans 16 amino acids. CDR3 loop: CATSRVMTGGSYEQYF. In DNA form, the CDR3 reads TGTGCCACCAGCAGAGTGATGACGGGCGGCTCCTACGAGCAGTACTTC.

The rearrangement uses TRBV10-2 and TRBJ2-3; TRBD1 or TRBD2 may be the D gene (5 bases each). In germline, CDR1 is WSHSY, CDR2 SAAADI. The CDR3 contains 12 residues. V was clipped by 2 bases and J by 6 bases, with 6 bases between them. CDR3 loop: CASSEGGDTQYF. CDR3 nucleotide sequence: TGCGCCAGCAGTGAGGGGGGTGATACGCAGTATTTT.

The CDR3 region is CASSLDLQSATNEKLFF. The DNA of the CDR3 is TGTGCCAGCAGCTTAGATTTACAGAGTGCAACTAATGAAAAACTGTTTTTT. This rearrangement joins TRBV11-1 to TRBJ1-4; D is ambiguous. Trimming cost V 1 base and J 0 bases, with 12 bases left between them. Germline CDR1 reads SGHAT; CDR2 reads FQDESV (reference sequence). This CDR3 is built from 17 residues.

The chain links TRBV2 to TRBJ2-7, with D unclear. The CDR3 runs 13 residues. V was clipped by 3 bases and J by 2 bases, with 8 bases between them. Germline V CDR1 and CDR2: SNHLY, FYNNEI. The CDR3 DNA sequence: TGTGCCAGCAGTGATGCGGAAACCTACGAGCAGTACTTC. It is translated as CASSDAETYEQYF.

This clonotype was observed a handful of times. This chain joins TRBV7-6 and TRBJ2-7; possible D gene TRBD2, 7 bases. V was cut by 2 bases and J by 5 bases, with 19 bases left in between. The CDR3 loop spans 16 amino acids. Per germline, CDR1 SGHVS and CDR2 FNYEAQ. In DNA form, the CDR3 reads TGTGCCAGCAGCTTATTGGGTCGGGGGGCTCACCACGAGCAGTACTTC. Encoded protein: CASSLLGRGAHHEQYF.

In its sample, this clonotype was seen once. The rearrangement links TRBV19 to TRBJ2-3, with TRBD2 identical over 9 bases. Germline CDR1 reads LNHDA; CDR2 reads SQIVND (reference sequence). J was trimmed by 0 bases and V by 4 bases; bases with no gene match: 5. This CDR3 region has 16 residues. CDR3 in amino acids: CASSSGGARSTDTQYF. In DNA, the CDR3 is TGTGCCAGTAGTAGCGGGGGGGCCAGAAGCACAGATACGCAGTATTTT. Combining the CDR3 with reference TRBV19 and TRBJ2-3 gives the whole variable domain DGGITQSPKYLFRKEGQNVTLSCEQNLNHDAMYWYRQDPGQGLRLIYYSQIVNDFQKGDIAEGYSVSREKKESFPLTVTSAQKNPTAFYLCASSSGGARSTDTQYFGPGTRLTVL.

The chain has TRBV2 and TRBJ1-1; 8 bases agree with TRBD1. The CDR3 sequence is 15 residues long. Losses at the gene ends were 6 bases for V and 0 bases for J; bases not matched to a gene: 6. CDR1 is SNHLY and CDR2 is FYNNEI in the germline V gene. The CDR3 DNA follows: TGTGCCAGCAGCGGCGCAGGGGGCTTGAACACTGAAGCTTTCTTT. Its protein is CASSGAGGLNTEAFF.

This clonotype turned up a few times. The junction differs from germline at one of its ends, possibly a read error. The chain couples TRBV7-7 to TRBJ2-5, with 7 bases identical to TRBD1. The CDR3 is 13 amino acids. The V gene's germline CDR1 is SSHAT and CDR2 FNYEAQ (reference sequence). The CDR3 DNA reads TGTGCTAGCAGCCTGGACAGGACCGAGACCCAGTACTTC. Translated: CASSLDRTETQYF. The complete variable domain, with remaining parts taken from reference TRBV7-7 and TRBJ2-5, reads GAGVSQSPRYKVTKRGQDVTLRCDPISSHATLYWYQQALGQGPEFLTYFNYEAQPDKSGLPSDRFSAERPEGSISTLTIQRTEQRDSAMYRCASSLDRTETQYFGPGTRLLVL.

This chain links TRBV24-1 with TRBJ2-7, with a possible D match to TRBD2 (6 bases). CDR3 length equals 13 residues. Trimming took 6 bases from V and 4 from J, leaving 12 bases between them. Germline-derived CDR1 and CDR2 are KGHDR and SFDVKD. CDR3 protein: CATSLGGKYEQYF. In DNA, the CDR3 is TGTGCCACCAGTCTCGGGGGAAAATACGAGCAGTACTTC.

The table lists this clonotype with a few counts. The CDR3 loop reads CATSQGGRNSPLHF. The CDR3 DNA sequence: TGTGCCACCAGTCAGGGCGGACGGAATTCACCCCTCCACTTT. The chain combines TRBV24-1 with TRBJ1-6; D is perhaps TRBD1 (5 bases). The CDR3 runs to 14 residues. V dropped 6 bases and J dropped 7 bases, with 12 bases sitting between them. Germline loops: CDR1 KGHDR, CDR2 SFDVKD.

The rearrangement links TRBV10-1 to TRBJ2-7; D gene unclear. Germline V CDR1 and CDR2: WNHNN, SYGVQD (reference sequence). CDR3 length: 15 amino acids. The V gene lost 6 bases and the J gene lost 0 bases, with 15 bases spanning the gap. The CDR3 DNA follows: TGCGCCAGCAGGGCAAGTCGGCAGACCTCCTACGAGCAGTACTTC. The encoded protein is CASRASRQTSYEQYF.

J is TRBJ1-5 and V is TRBV9; D is perhaps TRBD1 (6 bases). V lost 0 bases, J lost 2 bases, and 12 bases lay in between. The CDR3 loop spans 16 amino acids. Germline CDR1 is SGDLS and CDR2 is YYNGEE. CDR3 sequence reads: CASSVGAGEGNQPQHF. The CDR3 nucleotides read TGTGCCAGCAGCGTAGGAGCAGGGGAAGGCAATCAGCCCCAGCATTTT.

The rearrangement joins TRBV24-1 to TRBJ2-6; the D call may be TRBD1 or TRBD2 (5 bases each). Germline CDR1 KGHDR, CDR2 SFDVKD. The CDR3 is 15 residues long. V lost 11 bases to trimming and J lost 4 bases, with 17 bases between them. This CDR3 is CASSLGVSGANVLTF. CDR3 coding DNA: TGTGCCAGCAGCTTGGGGGTTTCAGGGGCCAACGTCCTGACTTTC.

V usage is TRBV11-1 and J usage is TRBJ2-1; 11 nucleotides match TRBD2. Unmatched junction bases numbered 5, after V lost 2 bases and J lost 5 bases. The germline V gene encodes CDR1 SGHAT and CDR2 FQDESV (reference sequence). The CDR3 is 16 residues long. As DNA, the CDR3 is TGTGCCAGCAGCTTACGCCAGACTAGCGGGAACAATGAGCAGTTCTTC. Translating it yields CASSLRQTSGNNEQFF.

The chain combines TRBV7-2 with TRBJ2-5; D remains unclear. Trimming took off 0 bases at V and 5 bases at J, with 7 bases between the two ends. This CDR3 has 13 residues. Per germline, CDR1 SGHTA and CDR2 FQGNSA. CDR3 region: CASSLAVGETQYF. CDR3 bases: TGTGCCAGCAGCTTAGCGGTGGGGGAGACCCAGTACTTC.

This clonotype was found a few times. The chain combines TRBV7-3 with TRBJ2-7; 7 bases match TRBD1. The CDR3 consists of 13 residues. CDR1 is SGHTA and CDR2 is FQGTGA in the germline V gene. Unmatched junction bases numbered 2, after V lost 6 bases and J lost 0 bases. The CDR3 nucleotides read TGTGCCAGCAGAAGGGACAGCTCCTACGAGCAGTACTTC. Protein sequence: CASRRDSSYEQYF.

This clonotype has more than one count but fewer than ten. The J gene is TRBJ2-1, the V gene TRBV24-1; TRBD2 is a possible D gene (5 bases). V lost 6 bases and J 6 bases, leaving 14 bases between the germline ends. The V gene's germline CDR1 is KGHDR and CDR2 SFDVKD. CDR3 length: 14 amino acids. CDR3 amino acids: CATSPGPEANEQFF. In DNA, the CDR3 is TGTGCCACCAGTCCCGGTCCGGAGGCCAATGAGCAGTTCTTC.

This chain uses TRBV20-1 with TRBJ2-2; possibly TRBD1 for D (5 bases). The germline V and J ends were trimmed by 3 bases and 3 bases, with 8 bases remaining between them. Germline CDR1 DFQATT, CDR2 SNEGSKA (reference sequence). CDR3 size: 13 residues. The CDR3 nucleotides are TGCAGTGCTAGGTTAGGGGACACCGGGGAGCTGTTTTTT. It is translated as CSARLGDTGELFF.

The chain couples TRBV24-1 to TRBJ2-3; D unclear. Germline assignment: CDR1 KGHDR and CDR2 SFDVKD. Trimming took 5 bases from V and 6 from J, leaving 11 bases between them. The CDR3 consists of 13 residues. The CDR3 region is CATSGLGLDTQYF. As DNA, the CDR3 is TGTGCCACCAGTGGATTAGGGTTGGATACGCAGTATTTT.

The J gene is TRBJ2-5, the V gene TRBV5-1, with D possibly TRBD1 on 6 matching bases. Germline lookup yields CDR1 SGHRS and CDR2 YFSETQ. Deletions cut 0 bases from V and 5 bases from J, with 17 bases between. The length of the CDR3 is 16 residues. CDR3 nucleotides: TGCGCCAGCAGCTTGGCGGGGACAAGCGTACCCGAGACCCAGTACTTC. Its translation is CASSLAGTSVPETQYF.

V usage is TRBV3-1 and J usage is TRBJ2-1; D is unclear. This CDR3 has 12 residues. Deletions cut 4 bases from V and 10 bases from J, with 11 bases between. Germline lookup yields CDR1 LGHDT and CDR2 YNNKEL (reference sequence). In nucleotides, the CDR3 is TGTGCCAGCAGCCTAAAGAGTTCAGAGCAGTTCTTC. Its protein is CASSLKSSEQFF.

The DNA for the CDR3 is TGTGCCAGCAGCCAGGTTGCGACAGGGGAGGACGAGCAGTACTTC. Translating gives CASSQVATGEDEQYF. The chain combines TRBV5-5 with TRBJ2-7, with 8 nucleotides matching TRBD1. The V gene's germline CDR1 is SGHKS and CDR2 YYEKEE (reference sequence). The V segment lost 4 bases and the J segment 5 bases; nucleotides outside the gene matches: 11. The length of the CDR3 is 15 residues.

V usage is TRBV2 and J usage is TRBJ1-1, with a tentative D call TRBD1 (5 bases). The V end lost 9 bases, the J end lost 1 base, and 12 bases lay between the germline ends. Germline loops: CDR1 SNHLY, CDR2 FYNNEI. The CDR3 covers 13 residues. CDR3 in DNA: TGTGCCAGTATAGGGGTGGGGAACACTGAAGCTTTCTTT. This sequence encodes CASIGVGNTEAFF. Full variable domain (remainder filled in from reference TRBV2 and TRBJ1-1): EPEVTQTPSHQVTQMGQEVILRCVPISNHLYFYWYRQILGQKVEFLVSFYNNEISEKSEIFDDQFSVERPDGSNFTLKIRSTKLEDSAMYFCASIGVGNTEAFFGQGTRLTVV.

This clonotype was counted a few times. This rearrangement joins TRBV7-2 to TRBJ2-7, with D possibly TRBD1 on 5 matching bases. Trimming left V 5 bases short and J 4 bases short, with 12 bases between. The germline gives CDR1 SGHTA, CDR2 FQGNSA. CDR3 size: 13 residues. The CDR3 is CASSRAGLYEQYF. CDR3 DNA sequence: TGTGCCAGCAGCCGGGCAGGGTTGTACGAGCAGTACTTC.

The CDR3 DNA reads TGTGCCAGCAGCTTAGACCCAGGACTAGCAAGATCCTACGAGCAGTACTTC. It encodes CASSLDPGLARSYEQYF. This chain connects TRBV7-8 to TRBJ2-7; TRBD2 matches 8 bases. The V segment lost 1 base and the J segment 1 base; nucleotides outside the gene matches: 9. CDR1 is SGHVS and CDR2 is FQNEAQ in the germline V gene. The CDR3 contains 17 residues.

V is TRBV10-3 and J is TRBJ1-2; no clear D. The V end was cut by 6 bases, the J end by 4 bases, with 3 bases between. The CDR3 is 10 amino acids. Germline CDR1 and CDR2: ENHRY and SYGVKD. In DNA form, the CDR3 reads TGTGCCATCAGAGCCTATGGCTACACCTTC. Its translation is CAIRAYGYTF.